The next 10 T cell receptor beta chains were all read from a single sample in a study of T cell clonality in common variable immunodeficiency. General study points: Common variable immunodeficiency TCR beta sequences reportedly had fewer deletions and N-nucleotide insertions.

These receptors' antigens are unknown. The method was immunoSEQ multiplex PCR; TCRdb's version includes in-frame clones alone and lacks a portion of them. The table lists over 15,000 clones, with roughly 4.9% in the top ten. Material: peripheral blood mononuclear cells. These receptors were collected from a human donor with common variable immunodeficiency.

On this clone itself: The CDR3 end is not reached by the read, which stops 3 residues before it; the germline J gene fills it in. The rearrangement uses TRBV5-1 and TRBJ1-1, with 8 bases lining up with TRBD1. The CDR3 has 15 residues. The germline gives CDR1 SGHRS, CDR2 YFSETQ. The V segment lost 4 bases and the J segment 4 bases; nucleotides outside the gene matches: 9. Here the CDR3 reads CASSASTGVVTEAFF. The covered CDR3 bases are TGCGCCAGCAGCGCATCGACAGGGGTAGTCACTGAA.

Comments on this clone: The CDR3 end falls 3 residues outside the read, so it is completed with the germline J gene. The gene calls are TRBV7-9 and TRBJ2-2; D might be TRBD2 (5 bases). This CDR3 region has 15 residues. V gave up 5 bases and J gave up 6 bases, with 16 bases separating them. CDR1 is SEHNR, CDR2 FQNEAQ, per germline (reference sequence). This CDR3 reads CASSPDSLFAGELFF. The covered CDR3 bases are TGTGCCAGCAGCCCGGACTCCCTGTTTGCCGGGGAG.

Comments on this clone: The read stops 3 residues short of the end of the CDR3; the missing end is completed from the germline J gene. V is TRBV28 and J is TRBJ2-7, with TRBD1 matching over 7 bases. From germline, CDR1 is MDHEN and CDR2 SYDVKM. There are 13 residues in the CDR3. V gave up 4 bases and J gave up 2 bases; unmatched junction bases: 2. The part of the CDR3 DNA that was read is TGTGCCAGCAGTTCGGGACAGCCCTACGAG. It encodes CASSSGQPYE. From start to end, the CDR3 is CASSSGQPYEQYF.

Notes on this clone: Read coverage stops 3 residues before the CDR3 terminus; the germline J gene supplies the remainder. The chain is built from TRBV18 and TRBJ1-5; TRBD1 might be the D (6 bases). Germline V gives CDR1 KGHSH, CDR2 LQKENI. CDR3 length: 15 residues. Trimming shortened V by 4 bases and J by 5 bases, and 15 bases separated the two germline ends. The covered CDR3 bases are TGTGCCAGCTCACTCACAGGGTCTTCCGATCAGCCC. Translating it yields CASSLTGSSDQP. The whole CDR3 is CASSLTGSSDQPQHF.

The sequenced part of the CDR3 DNA is TGCAGTGCTAGGGTGGGGGGGAGATATGGC. Protein sequence: CSARVGGRYG. The whole CDR3 sequence reads CSARVGGRYGYTF. The chain is built from TRBV20-1 and TRBJ1-2; TRBD1 might be the D (5 bases). Read sequence stops 3 residues before the CDR3 end, and the germline J gene provides the missing end. Germline CDR1 is DFQATT and CDR2 is SNEGSKA (reference sequence). This CDR3 comprises 13 residues. The germline V and J ends were trimmed by 3 bases and 5 bases, with 13 bases remaining between them.

Regarding this clone: Read sequence stops 3 residues before the CDR3 end, and the germline J gene provides the missing end. This rearrangement joins TRBV7-2 to TRBJ1-2; 9 bases are a match to TRBD1. The CDR3 sequence is 13 residues long. Unmatched junction bases numbered 4, after V lost 4 bases and J lost 7 bases. CDR1 is SGHTA, CDR2 FQGNSA, per germline. The CDR3 here is CASSSRTGAGYTF. The CDR3 DNA, read in part, is TGTGCCAGCAGCTCCCGGACAGGGGCTGGC.

A note on this clone: The read is 3 residues too short to cover the CDR3 end, so that end is filled in from the germline J gene. The chain combines TRBV11-2 with TRBJ2-1; 8 bases map to TRBD2. V was pared by 2 bases and J by 7 bases, with 7 bases of the junction left unmatched. The V gene's germline CDR1 is SGHAT and CDR2 FQNNGV. The CDR3 runs to 15 residues. CDR3 sequence reads: CASSLLAGGRNEQFF. CDR3 bases read: TGTGCCAGCAGCTTACTCGCGGGGGGTAGAAATGAG.

About this clone itself: From the germline J gene comes the end of the CDR3, since the read stops 3 residues before it. The rearrangement links TRBV19 to TRBJ2-3; TRBD2 matches 7 bases. The CDR3 extends over 15 amino acids. Trimming removed 3 bases from V and 0 bases from J; junction bases left unmatched: 3. Germline values: CDR1 LNHDA, CDR2 SQIVND (reference sequence). The DNA read from the CDR3 is TGTGCCAGTAGTATCGGGCGGGGGAGCACAGATACG. Protein sequence: CASSIGRGSTDT. The whole CDR3 is CASSIGRGSTDTQYF. The variable domain in full, with the rest retrieved from reference TRBV19 and TRBJ2-3, is DGGITQSPKYLFRKEGQNVTLSCEQNLNHDAMYWYRQDPGQGLRLIYYSQIVNDFQKGDIAEGYSVSREKKESFPLTVTSAQKNPTAFYLCASSIGRGSTDTQYFGPGTRLTVL.

Incomplete CDR3 DNA: TGTGCCAGCAGCCTCCGGACAGGGAGCTCAGATACG. It specifies CASSLRTGSSDT. The entire CDR3 protein reads CASSLRTGSSDTQYF. The chain recombines TRBV11-3 with TRBJ2-3, with 8 bases lining up with TRBD1. The read finishes 3 residues shy of the CDR3 end, and the germline J gene is used to complete it. The CDR3 length is 15 residues. Germline V gives CDR1 SGHNT, CDR2 YENEEA. V was clipped by 5 bases and J by 4 bases; unmatched bases: 8.

According to its frequency, this clone is medium-sized. The read gets to within 3 residues of the CDR3 end, and the germline J gene fills in the rest. The rearrangement links TRBV5-1 to TRBJ1-1; D possibly corresponds to TRBD1 (5 bases). Germline V gives CDR1 SGHRS, CDR2 YFSETQ. Trimming stripped 3 bases from V and 1 base from J, with 10 bases between. The CDR3 has 14 residues. CDR3 bases read: TGCGCCAGCAGCTCCAATACAGGGAACACTGAA. Translating gives CASSSNTGNTE. From start to end, the CDR3 is CASSSNTGNTEAFF.